Each of the 27 T cell receptor beta chains below was sequenced from the same sample in a study of T cell clonality in common variable immunodeficiency (dated by TCRdb to the mid-2010s). Libraries were made using the immunoSEQ multiplex PCR assay. Here the immuneACCESS table is served through TCRdb, limited to in-frame sequences with V and J called. Missing clones are a known gap in these copies; in checked studies unresolved V genes cover under half, and the rest lacks a known reason. For this sample, 35,000 or so clones are listed, none of them singletons. About 1% of the sample lies in the top ten. The sample comprised peripheral blood mononuclear cells. These receptors were collected from a person between 18 and 70 years old in good health.

This clone was observed many times. From the germline J gene comes the end of the CDR3, since the read stops 3 residues before it. The V and J genes are TRBV7-8 and TRBJ2-1; 12 bases map to TRBD2. The ends lost 5 bases at V and 3 bases at J; junction bases unmatched: 5. The CDR3 sequence is 16 residues long. Germline V gives CDR1 SGHVS, CDR2 FQNEAQ. Here the CDR3 reads CASSGLTSGSYNEQFF. CDR3 DNA (partial): TGTGCCAGCAGCGGCCTGACTAGCGGGAGCTACAATGAG.

This clone was seen many times. The read gets to within 3 residues of the CDR3 end, and the germline J gene fills in the rest. The chain recombines TRBV7-8 with TRBJ2-7, with TRBD1 matching over 9 bases. V lost 0 bases and J lost 2; bases outside the gene matches: 8. Germline CDR1 is SGHVS and CDR2 is FQNEAQ. The length of the CDR3 is 17 residues. The CDR3 loop reads CASSLARTWDRAYEQYF. Incomplete CDR3 DNA: TGTGCCAGCAGCTTAGCGCGAACTTGGGACAGGGCCTACGAG.

At least ten counts were recorded for this clone. Coverage ceases 3 residues before the CDR3 finishes, and the germline J gene fills in the end. The rearrangement joins TRBV5-4 to TRBJ1-1, with a possible D match to TRBD1 (6 bases). V lost 2 bases to trimming and J lost 7 bases, with 12 bases between them. The CDR3 covers 13 residues. The germline V gene encodes CDR1 SGHNT and CDR2 YYREEE (reference sequence). The sequenced part of the CDR3 DNA is TGTGCCAGCAGCTTAGGGGGAGGGGATGAA. Amino acids: CASSLGGGDE. The whole CDR3 sequence is CASSLGGGDEAFF.

This clone was seen ten or more times. The CDR3 end falls 3 residues outside the read, so it is completed with the germline J gene. The chain has TRBV30 and TRBJ1-1; maybe TRBD1 (6 bases). The CDR3 runs 12 residues. The V and J ends lost 4 bases and 5 bases respectively, with 11 bases between them. Germline CDR1 GTSNPN, CDR2 SVGIG (reference sequence). Incomplete CDR3 DNA: TGTGCCTGGATCCCTAGGGGGACTGAA. This codes for CAWIPRGTE. The whole CDR3 reads CAWIPRGTEAFF.

This clone has a count of ten or more. The DNA ends 3 residues before the CDR3 does, and the rest of the CDR3 is filled in from the germline J gene. The chain carries TRBV7-2 and TRBJ1-3; no reliable D call. This CDR3 contains 13 residues. V was clipped by 6 bases and J by 4 bases, with 10 bases between them. Germline CDR1 is SGHTA and CDR2 is FQGNSA. The CDR3 region is CASSQGQGNTIYF. CDR3 bases read: TGTGCCAGCAGTCAAGGGCAAGGAAACACC.

At least ten counts were recorded for this clone. The CDR3 end lies 3 residues beyond the end of the read and is filled in from the germline J gene. The rearrangement uses TRBV5-1 and TRBJ2-3; TRBD2 matches 7 bases. The trim removed 4 bases at V and 0 bases at J, leaving 8 bases unmatched. The CDR3 is made up of 16 amino acids. The germline CDR1 and CDR2 sequences are SGHRS and YFSETQ. Incomplete CDR3 DNA: TGCGCCAGCAGCCTCGGGCTAGCGGCTAGCACAGATACG. This encodes CASSLGLAASTDT. The complete CDR3 reads CASSLGLAASTDTQYF.

This clone was seen at least ten times. The DNA ends 3 residues before the CDR3 does, and the rest of the CDR3 is filled in from the germline J gene. This rearrangement joins TRBV6-2 or TRBV6-3 to TRBJ2-2; no clear D. The CDR3 runs to 17 residues. Germline V gene data show CDR1 as MNHEY and CDR2 as SVGEGT. Trimming cost V 6 bases and J 2 bases, with 19 bases left between them. The sequenced CDR3 bases are TGTGCCAGCAGAAGCATCTTCGCGGAAGAAAACACCGGGGAG. It codes for CASRSIFAEENTGE. The whole CDR3 is CASRSIFAEENTGELFF.

This clone has at least ten counts. The read ends 3 residues shy of where the CDR3 ends; the end is completed using the germline J gene. The chain links TRBV7-6 to TRBJ1-1, with 10 bases aligning to TRBD1. The germline V gene has CDR1 SGHVS and CDR2 FNYEAQ. CDR3 size: 15 residues. V lost 5 bases, J lost 4 bases, and 7 bases stayed unmatched. This CDR3 is CASSPSRTGGTEAFF. The covered CDR3 bases are TGTGCCAGCAGCCCGTCACGGACAGGGGGCACTGAA.

Ten or more counts support this clone. The read ends 3 residues before the CDR3 terminus; that terminus is restored from the germline J gene. The V call is TRBV4-1, the J call TRBJ1-5, with D perhaps TRBD1 (6 bases). Trimming took 4 bases from V and 7 from J, leaving 17 bases between them. The V gene's germline CDR1 is MGHRA and CDR2 YSYEKL. This CDR3 has 15 residues. Incomplete CDR3 DNA: TGCGCCAGCAGCCGAAACAGGGAGGTCGGGCAGCCC. This translates into CASSRNREVGQP. The whole CDR3 reads CASSRNREVGQPQHF.

This clone was found many times. The read comes to an end 3 residues before the CDR3 does, leaving the germline J gene to fill in the end. The rearrangement uses TRBV30 and TRBJ1-2; TRBD1 aligns across 8 bases. Germline-derived CDR1 and CDR2 are GTSNPN and SVGIG (reference sequence). The CDR3 runs 13 residues. The CDR3 bases that were read are TGTGCCTGGAGTGCAGGGACAGGAAGTAGC. Protein product: CAWSAGTGSS. The full CDR3 protein reads CAWSAGTGSSYTF.

This clone occurred many times. The CDR3 is cut off 3 residues early in the read; its end comes from the germline J gene. The chain uses TRBV10-1 and TRBJ2-2; possibly TRBD2 for D (5 bases). This CDR3 is 17 amino acids long. The V and J ends lost 0 bases and 0 bases respectively, with 11 bases between them. Germline V gives CDR1 WNHNN, CDR2 SYGVQD (reference sequence). The CDR3 is CASSESNSGPNTGELFF. CDR3 bases read: TGCGCCAGCAGTGAGTCGAACAGCGGTCCGAACACCGGGGAG.

Many counts were recorded for this clone. The CDR3 goes on 3 residues after the read ends, and that part is filled in from the germline J gene. The genes are TRBV2 and TRBJ1-6, with a weak D call TRBD1 (5 bases). Trimming took 6 bases from V and 7 from J, leaving 10 bases between them. CDR3 size: 13 residues. Germline lookup yields CDR1 SNHLY and CDR2 FYNNEI. The covered CDR3 bases are TGTGCCAGCAGAAGAAGACAGAATTCACCC. Amino acid sequence: CASRRRQNSP. The full CDR3 reads CASRRRQNSPLHF.

This clone was seen at least ten times. The read halts 3 residues ahead of the CDR3 end, with the missing end drawn from the germline J gene. The J gene is TRBJ2-6, the V gene TRBV6-2 or TRBV6-3, with a weak D call TRBD1 (5 bases). CDR1 MNHEY and CDR2 SVGEGT come from the germline V gene. Trimming cost V 2 bases and J 0 bases, with 5 bases left between them. This CDR3 spans 15 amino acids. CDR3 amino acids: CASSYDSSGANVLTF. CDR3 bases read: TGTGCCAGCAGTTACGACAGCTCTGGGGCCAACGTC.

This clone appeared many times. The read comes to an end 3 residues before the CDR3 does, leaving the germline J gene to fill in the end. The chain couples TRBV18 to TRBJ2-5; TRBD1 might be the D (6 bases). Germline loops: CDR1 KGHSH, CDR2 LQKENI. The CDR3 totals 15 residues. Between the trimmed V and J ends, which lost 6 bases and 3 bases, there was a span of 17 bases. The CDR3 here is CASSPAQGPKETQYF. The DNA read from the CDR3 is TGTGCCAGCTCTCCGGCACAGGGTCCGAAAGAGACC.

The table lists this clone with many counts. From the germline J gene comes the end of the CDR3, since the read stops 3 residues before it. J is TRBJ2-2 and V is TRBV20-1; 10 nucleotides align to TRBD2. The CDR3 sequence is 14 residues long. Germline CDR1 is DFQATT and CDR2 is SNEGSKA (reference sequence). V lost 6 bases and J lost 1; bases outside the gene matches: 2. CDR3 protein: CSAVAGGNTGELFF. The covered CDR3 bases are TGCAGTGCAGTAGCGGGAGGGAACACCGGGGAG.

In its sample, this clone was seen a few times. Sequencing ends 3 residues short of the CDR3 end; the germline J gene provides the rest. The V and J genes are TRBV2 and TRBJ2-5; 13 positions agree with TRBD2. The germline CDR1 and CDR2 sequences are SNHLY and FYNNEI. V lost 6 bases to trimming and J lost 3 bases; unmatched junction nucleotides: 16. This CDR3 contains 19 residues. Partial CDR3 DNA: TGTGCCAGCAGAAATGGCCGACTAGCGGGGGGACTTCAAGAAGAGACC. Translated, it gives CASRNGRLAGGLQEET. The CDR3 as a whole reads CASRNGRLAGGLQEETQYF.

In its sample, this clone was seen many times. The DNA ends 3 residues before the CDR3 does, and the rest of the CDR3 is filled in from the germline J gene. The J gene is TRBJ1-4, the V gene TRBV14; 7 positions agree with TRBD1. Looked up from germline, CDR1 is SGHDN and CDR2 is FVKESK. This CDR3 region has 16 residues. V lost 4 bases to trimming and J lost 7 bases; unmatched junction nucleotides: 12. The CDR3 bases that were read are TGTGCCAGCAGCCGGGTGAAAGGGACAGAACCTGAAAAA. Its translation: CASSRVKGTEPEK. The CDR3 as a whole reads CASSRVKGTEPEKLFF.

About this clone: The CDR3 end lies 3 residues beyond the end of the read and is filled in from the germline J gene. The chain employs TRBV10-2 and TRBJ2-1; D gene ambiguous. With 6 bases removed from V and 3 bases from J, the gap between germline ends came to 9 bases. Looked up from germline, CDR1 is WSHSY and CDR2 is SAAADI. The CDR3 runs 13 residues. The CDR3 here is CASRNSLYNEQFF. The CDR3 DNA, read in part, is TGCGCCAGCAGGAACAGTCTCTACAATGAG.

Many counts were recorded for this clone. The CDR3 goes on 3 residues after the read ends, and that part is filled in from the germline J gene. The gene calls are TRBV27 and TRBJ2-1; TRBD2 matches at 12 bases. The CDR3 extends over 15 amino acids. V gave up 7 bases and J gave up 4 bases; unmatched junction bases: 5. Germline CDR1 is MNHEY and CDR2 is SMNVEV (reference sequence). CDR3 DNA (partial): TGTGCCAGCAATCCTAGCGGGAGGGGGTACAATGAG. It encodes CASNPSGRGYNE. The CDR3 in its entirety is CASNPSGRGYNEQFF.

The sample holds many counts of this clone. Read sequence stops 3 residues before the CDR3 end, and the germline J gene provides the missing end. The rearrangement joins TRBV7-9 to TRBJ2-5; 7 nucleotides align to TRBD2. CDR3 length equals 14 residues. The trim removed 5 bases at V and 2 bases at J, leaving 5 bases unmatched. Looked up from germline, CDR1 is SEHNR and CDR2 is FQNEAQ (reference sequence). The part of the CDR3 DNA that was read is TGTGCCAGCAGCACGGCGGGGGAGCAAGAGACC. Amino acids: CASSTAGEQET. The entire CDR3 is CASSTAGEQETQYF.

This clone was observed many times. The CDR3 end lies 3 residues beyond the end of the read and is filled in from the germline J gene. This sequence joins TRBV7-9 and TRBJ1-1; a possible D gene is TRBD1 (6 bases). CDR3 length: 14 residues. The germline V gene encodes CDR1 SEHNR and CDR2 FQNEAQ (reference sequence). With 1 base removed from V and 0 bases from J, the gap between germline ends came to 6 bases. The part of the CDR3 DNA that was read is TGTGCCAGCAGCTTAGGGACAGTGAACACTGAA. Amino acids: CASSLGTVNTE. The CDR3 as a whole reads CASSLGTVNTEAFF.

This clone was seen at least ten times. Coverage ceases 3 residues before the CDR3 finishes, and the germline J gene fills in the end. The chain carries TRBV29-1 and TRBJ1-1; no firm D call. Trimming removed 6 bases from V and 0 bases from J, with 11 bases in between. The germline CDR1 and CDR2 sequences are SQVTM and ANQGSEA. The CDR3 length is 13 residues. The DNA read from the CDR3 is TGCAGCGTAGAGAGGGCTTTGAACACTGAA. Translation: CSVERALNTE. The full-length CDR3 reads as CSVERALNTEAFF. The full variable domain, completed using reference TRBV29-1 and TRBJ1-1, is SAVISQKPSRDICQRGTSLTIQCQVDSQVTMMFWYRQQPGQSLTLIATANQGSEATYESGFVIDKFPISRPNLTFSTLTVSNMSPEDSSIYLCSVERALNTEAFFGQGTRLTVV.

There are many counts of this clone. The CDR3 is cut off 3 residues early in the read; its end comes from the germline J gene. The V gene is TRBV18, the J gene TRBJ2-7, with 9 bases matching TRBD1. V was clipped by 10 bases and J by 4 bases; unmatched bases: 8. This CDR3 contains 13 residues. Germline loops: CDR1 KGHSH, CDR2 LQKENI. The CDR3: CATSQGQGYEQYF. Partial CDR3 DNA: TGTGCCACCAGTCAGGGACAGGGTTACGAG.

This clone was recorded at least ten times. The read comes to an end 3 residues before the CDR3 does, leaving the germline J gene to fill in the end. This same CDR3 is encoded by further DNA sequences in the sample. The rearrangement links TRBV5-1 to TRBJ2-2; 10 bases match TRBD2. CDR1 and CDR2 (germline): SGHRS, YFSETQ. This CDR3 has 16 amino acids. V gave up 0 bases and J gave up 1 base; unmatched junction bases: 0. CDR3 DNA, as far as it was read: TGCGCCAGCAGCTTGGGACTAGCGGGGAACACCGGGGAG. Translating gives CASSLGLAGNTGE. In full, the CDR3 reads CASSLGLAGNTGELFF. The complete variable domain, with remaining parts taken from reference TRBV5-1 and TRBJ2-2, reads KAGVTQTPRYLIKTRGQQVTLSCSPISGHRSVSWYQQTPGQGLQFLFEYFSETQRNKGNFPGRFSGRQFSNSRSEMNVSTLELGDSALYLCASSLGLAGNTGELFFGEGSRLTVL.

This clone was found many times. The covered CDR3 bases are TGCAGTGCCGTAGCGGGAGGGCCGAGAGAGACC. This gives the protein CSAVAGGPRET. The complete CDR3 sequence is CSAVAGGPRETQYF. V and J are TRBV20-1 and TRBJ2-5, with 11 nucleotides matching TRBD2. The observed sequence ends 3 residues before the CDR3 terminus, with the missing tail filled in from the germline J gene. The germline V gene encodes CDR1 DFQATT and CDR2 SNEGSKA (reference sequence). The CDR3 has 14 residues. After removal of 6 bases from V and 4 bases from J, the junction contained 7 bases not matched to a gene.

This clone has a count of ten or more. Sequencing ends 3 residues short of the CDR3 end; the germline J gene provides the rest. The chain is built from TRBV2 and TRBJ2-1; 8 bases are shared with TRBD2. Per germline, CDR1 SNHLY and CDR2 FYNNEI. V trimming: 7 bases; J trimming: 7 bases; junction bases outside the gene matches: 12. This CDR3 is 15 amino acids long. This CDR3 reads CASTIEAGVLNEQFF. CDR3 DNA (partial): TGTGCCAGCACCATCGAAGCGGGAGTCTTGAATGAG.

At least ten counts were recorded for this clone. This chain's CDR3 is CASSGLAGTGYGYTF. The part of the CDR3 DNA that was read is TGTGCCAGCAGTGGGCTAGCAGGGACTGGCTATGGC. The V gene is TRBV6-1, the J gene TRBJ1-2; D is perhaps TRBD1 (5 bases). The read ends 3 residues early relative to the CDR3; the germline J gene fills the gap. Trimming stripped 4 bases from V and 4 bases from J, with 16 bases between. This CDR3 has 15 residues. Germline V lookup: CDR1 MNHNS, CDR2 SASEGT.